This is a list of T cell receptor beta chains from one sample in a study of T cells after yellow fever vaccination. TCRdb reanalysed the 5' RACE reads using MiXCR and keeps one entry per CDR3 protein. The data contain some 300,000 distinct CDR3 sequences, around 10% of them seen just once; the ten biggest clones take up less than 3.5%. Sequenced material: CD4+ T cells sorted from PBMCs, taken 45 days after the yellow fever booster vaccination. The receptors shown here come from a man younger than 35 who received the YFV17D yellow fever vaccine. Each CDR3 is given with its conserved first and last residue. D genes are given only for firm matches. A clone size is listed for some rows: how often the clone was seen (once, few, many), or a class if it is expanded.

abundance,d_gene,j_gene,v_gene,CDR3aa,CDR3nt
-,TRBD1,TRBJ2-7,TRBV6-5,CASSRGPVSYEQYF,TGTGCCAGCAGTAGGGGGCCGGTCTCCTACGAGCAGTACTTC
many,TRBD1,TRBJ1-2,TRBV5-4,CASRTGTGVYGYTF,TGTGCCAGCAGAACCGGGACAGGGGTCTATGGCTACACCTTC
few,-,TRBJ1-3,TRBV7-4,CASSLSGWGGGRMEPGNTIYF,TGTGCCAGCAGCTTGAGCGGCTGGGGCGGGGGGCGAATGGAGCCTGGAAACACCATATATTTT
-,-,TRBJ2-3,TRBV5-1,CASSLGGSQGDTQYF,TGCGCCAGCAGCTTGGGGGGAAGCCAGGGAGATACGCAGTATTTT
few,TRBD1,TRBJ1-2,TRBV12-3/TRBV12-4,CASSLWQGGGGYTF,TGTGCCAGCAGTTTATGGCAGGGGGGAGGTGGCTACACCTTC
-,TRBD2,TRBJ2-3,TRBV4-2,CASSQGSTSGGTDTQYF,TGTGCCAGCAGCCAAGGGTCAACTAGCGGGGGCACAGATACGCAGTATTTT
-,-,TRBJ2-1,TRBV11-2,CASSLGRRGDGNEQFF,TGTGCCAGCAGCTTGGGGAGGAGGGGGGACGGCAATGAGCAGTTCTTC
-,TRBD1,TRBJ2-3,TRBV20-1,CSAPGTGATDTQYF,TGCAGTGCCCCCGGGACAGGGGCTACAGATACGCAGTATTTT
-,-,TRBJ1-1,TRBV19,CASSIPGLGNTEAFF,TGTGCCAGTAGTATACCAGGGTTGGGTAACACTGAAGCTTTCTTT
many,-,TRBJ1-1,TRBV9,CASCSGLNTEAFF,TGTGCCAGCTGTAGTGGCTTGAACACTGAAGCTTTCTTT
few,-,TRBJ1-2,TRBV20-1,CSAWLQAGGYTF,TGCAGTGCTTGGTTACAGGCCGGTGGCTACACCTTC
-,-,TRBJ2-1,TRBV5-5,CASSLWGRTTYNEQFF,TGTGCCAGCAGCTTATGGGGCAGGACGACCTACAATGAGCAGTTCTTC